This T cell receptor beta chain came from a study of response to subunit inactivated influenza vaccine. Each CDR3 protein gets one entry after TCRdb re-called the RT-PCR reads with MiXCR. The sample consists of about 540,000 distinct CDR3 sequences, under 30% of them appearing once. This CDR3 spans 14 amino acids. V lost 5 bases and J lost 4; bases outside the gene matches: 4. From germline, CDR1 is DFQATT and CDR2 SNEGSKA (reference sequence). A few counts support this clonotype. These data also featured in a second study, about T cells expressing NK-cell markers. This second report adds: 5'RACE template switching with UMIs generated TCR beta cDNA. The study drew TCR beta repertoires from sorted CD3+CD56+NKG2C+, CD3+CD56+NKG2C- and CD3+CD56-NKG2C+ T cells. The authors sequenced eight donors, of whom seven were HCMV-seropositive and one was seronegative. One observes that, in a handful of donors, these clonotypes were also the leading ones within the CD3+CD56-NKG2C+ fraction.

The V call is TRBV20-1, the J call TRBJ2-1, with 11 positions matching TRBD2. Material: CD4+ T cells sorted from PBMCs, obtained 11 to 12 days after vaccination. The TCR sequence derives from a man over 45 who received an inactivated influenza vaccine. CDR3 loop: CSAWGLADYNEQFF. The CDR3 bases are TGCAGTGCTTGGGGACTAGCGGATTACAATGAGCAGTTCTTC.